This entry lists 11 T cell receptor beta chains sequenced from one sample in a study of neurological immune-mediated disorders. TCRdb reprocessed the 5' RACE reads via MiXCR and lists one record per CDR3 protein. This sample has 45,000 to 55,000 distinct CDR3 sequences; about 5% occur once, and the top ten carry about 1.3%. The source material was CD4+ T cells from blood. The receptors come from a woman aged 18-29 years with multiple sclerosis.

In this sample, this clonotype turned up many times. The chain couples TRBV3-1 to TRBJ2-1, with 13 bases identical to TRBD2. Germline trimming cut 6 bases from V and 4 bases from J; bases unmatched to any gene: 9. Per the germline V gene, CDR1 is LGHDT and CDR2 is YNNKEL (reference sequence). This CDR3 contains 17 residues. CDR3 sequence reads: CASRPTSGGLEYNEQFF. The CDR3 DNA follows: TGTGCCAGCAGACCGACTAGCGGGGGGCTAGAGTACAATGAGCAGTTCTTC.

This clonotype was counted many times. The chain employs TRBV5-1 and TRBJ2-3; TRBD2 aligns across 11 bases. The CDR3 spans 15 residues. Trimming at V came to 7 bases and at J to 0 bases, leaving 4 bases not matched to a gene. The V gene's germline CDR1 is SGHRS and CDR2 YFSETQ. The CDR3 DNA follows: TGCGCCAGCGTTAGCGGGGGGGGAAGCACAGATACGCAGTATTTT. This codes for CASVSGGGSTDTQYF.

This clonotype was detected ten times or more. The V gene is TRBV29-1, the J gene TRBJ1-1, with 9 bases identical to TRBD1. With 5 bases clipped from V and 1 base from J, the junction kept 5 bases outside the gene matches. Germline loops: CDR1 SQVTM, CDR2 ANQGSEA. The length of the CDR3 is 14 residues. The CDR3 region is CSVKQGAPNTEAFF. The CDR3 bases are TGCAGCGTTAAACAGGGGGCCCCGAACACTGAAGCTTTCTTT.

This clonotype has a count of ten or more. V and J are TRBV7-8 and TRBJ1-1; 7 bases agree with TRBD1. V shed 1 base, J shed 5 bases, and the junction held 7 bases outside the gene matches. This CDR3 region has 15 residues. Germline V CDR1 and CDR2: SGHVS, FQNEAQ. In DNA, the CDR3 is TGTGCCAGCAGCTTAGTGCCGCAGGGGGGGACTGAAGCTTTCTTT. It translates to CASSLVPQGGTEAFF.

In nucleotides, the CDR3 is TGTGCCAGCAGTTTAGGACAGAAGAACACTGAAGCTTTCTTT. Translating gives CASSLGQKNTEAFF. The chain combines TRBV12-3 or TRBV12-4 with TRBJ1-1, with D tentatively TRBD1 (5 bases). V was cut by 1 base and J by 1 base, with 7 bases left in between. The CDR3 loop spans 14 amino acids.

The sample holds many counts of this clonotype. This chain connects TRBV2 to TRBJ2-2, with D unresolved. V gave up 5 bases and J gave up 7 bases, with 14 bases separating them. Germline CDR1 is SNHLY and CDR2 is FYNNEI. CDR3 length: 14 residues. The CDR3 region is CASSLTVLGGELFF. In DNA, the CDR3 is TGTGCCAGCAGTCTTACAGTGCTAGGCGGGGAGCTGTTTTTT. The full variable domain, in which reference TRBV2 and TRBJ2-2 provide the parts outside the CDR3, is EPEVTQTPSHQVTQMGQEVILRCVPISNHLYFYWYRQILGQKVEFLVSFYNNEISEKSEIFDDQFSVERPDGSNFTLKIRSTKLEDSAMYFCASSLTVLGGELFFGEGSRLTVL.

The genes are TRBV20-1 and TRBJ1-1, with D perhaps matching TRBD1 (6 bases). Trimming shortened V by 1 base and J by 4 bases, and 16 bases separated the two germline ends. Germline V gene sequence: CDR1 DFQATT, CDR2 SNEGSKA (reference sequence). The CDR3 consists of 15 residues. DNA of the CDR3: TGCAGTGCTAGAGGGCAGGGGAATCGGAGCACTGAAGCTTTCTTT. Translation gives CSARGQGNRSTEAFF.

The table lists this clonotype with many counts. The V and J genes are TRBV20-1 and TRBJ2-7; 8 bases are a match to TRBD2. The ends lost 3 bases at V and 2 bases at J; junction bases unmatched: 9. The germline CDR1 and CDR2 sequences are DFQATT and SNEGSKA (reference sequence). CDR3 length: 15 amino acids. The CDR3 DNA reads TGCAGTGCTAGTCGAGGGGGAGCGGGGGCCTACGAGCAGTACGTC. This codes for CSASRGGAGAYEQYV.

This clonotype was picked up many times. The V call is TRBV5-1, the J call TRBJ2-3; D might be TRBD1 (6 bases). V lost 4 bases to trimming and J lost 0 bases, with 12 bases between them. CDR3 length equals 15 residues. From germline, CDR1 is SGHRS and CDR2 YFSETQ. CDR3 coding DNA: TGCGCCAGCAGCCCACAGGGTCCTAGCACAGATACGCAGTATTTT. This encodes CASSPQGPSTDTQYF.

In its sample, this clonotype was seen many times. This chain uses TRBV12-3 or TRBV12-4 with TRBJ1-5; D is unresolved. This CDR3 contains 17 residues. Trimming removed 3 bases at V and 4 bases at J, with 19 bases between. CDR3 sequence (DNA): TGTGCCAGCAGTTTTGTTCCGGGAGCAGACACGAATCAGCCCCAGCATTTT. Amino acids: CASSFVPGADTNQPQHF.

This clonotype was observed many times. The chain carries TRBV20-1 and TRBJ1-2; 7 nucleotides match TRBD1. The CDR3 extends over 15 amino acids. The V and J ends lost 2 bases and 3 bases, in that order; junction bases with no gene match: 9. The germline gives CDR1 DFQATT, CDR2 SNEGSKA (reference sequence). CDR3 nucleotide sequence: TGCAGTGCTAGAACCGACAGGGCCCCTTACTATGGCTACACCTTC. Its protein is CSARTDRAPYYGYTF.